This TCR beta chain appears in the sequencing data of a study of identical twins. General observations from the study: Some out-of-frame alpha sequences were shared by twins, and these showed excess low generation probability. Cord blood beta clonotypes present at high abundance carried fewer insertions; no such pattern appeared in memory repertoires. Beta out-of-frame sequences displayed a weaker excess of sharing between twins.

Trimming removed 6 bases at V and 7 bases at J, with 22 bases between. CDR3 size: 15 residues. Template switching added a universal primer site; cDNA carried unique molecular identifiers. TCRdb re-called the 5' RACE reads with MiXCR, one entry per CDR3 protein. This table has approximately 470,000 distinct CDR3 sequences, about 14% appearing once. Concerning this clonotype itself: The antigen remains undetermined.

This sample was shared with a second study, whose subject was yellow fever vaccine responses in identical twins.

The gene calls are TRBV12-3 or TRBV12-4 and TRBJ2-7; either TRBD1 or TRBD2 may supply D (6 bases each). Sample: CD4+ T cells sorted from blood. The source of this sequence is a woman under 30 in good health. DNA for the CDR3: TGTGCCAGCAGGATGGGGGGTAGGGGGATTGGAGAGCAGTACTTC. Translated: CASRMGGRGIGEQYF.